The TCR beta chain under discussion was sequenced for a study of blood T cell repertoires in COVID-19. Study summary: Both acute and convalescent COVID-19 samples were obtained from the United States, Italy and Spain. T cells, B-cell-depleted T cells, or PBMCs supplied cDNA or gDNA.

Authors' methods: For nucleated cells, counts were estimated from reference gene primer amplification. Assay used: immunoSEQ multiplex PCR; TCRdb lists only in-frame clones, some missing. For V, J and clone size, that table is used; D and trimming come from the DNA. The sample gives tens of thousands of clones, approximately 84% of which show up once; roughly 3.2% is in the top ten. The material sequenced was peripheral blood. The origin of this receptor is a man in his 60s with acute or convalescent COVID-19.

This CDR3 is CASSPLFDSFGTGELFF. The DNA of the CDR3 is TGTGCCAGCTCACCCCTATTCGACAGTTTCGGTACCGGGGAGCTGTTTTTT. The V call is TRBV18, the J call TRBJ2-2, with a tentative D call TRBD1 (5 bases). The V end was cut by 3 bases, the J end by 5 bases, with 19 bases between. The CDR3 is 17 residues long. Per the germline V gene, CDR1 is KGHSH and CDR2 is LQKENI.